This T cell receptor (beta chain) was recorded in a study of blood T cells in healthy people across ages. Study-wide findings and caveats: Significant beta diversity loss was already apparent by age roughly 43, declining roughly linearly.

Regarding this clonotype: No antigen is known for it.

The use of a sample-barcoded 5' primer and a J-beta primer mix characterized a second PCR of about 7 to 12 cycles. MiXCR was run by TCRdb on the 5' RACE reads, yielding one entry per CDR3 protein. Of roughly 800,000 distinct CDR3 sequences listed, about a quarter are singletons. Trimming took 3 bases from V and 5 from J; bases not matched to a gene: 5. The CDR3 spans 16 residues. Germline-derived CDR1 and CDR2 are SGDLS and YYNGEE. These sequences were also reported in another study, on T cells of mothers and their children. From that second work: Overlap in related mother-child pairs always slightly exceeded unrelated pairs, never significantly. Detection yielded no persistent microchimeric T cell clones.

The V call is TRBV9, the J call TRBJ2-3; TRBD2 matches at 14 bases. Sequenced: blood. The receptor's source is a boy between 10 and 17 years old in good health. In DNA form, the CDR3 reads TGTGCCAGCAGCGCGGGGACTAGCGGGGGACTAGATACGCAGTATTTT. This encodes CASSAGTSGGLDTQYF.